These 20 T cell receptor beta chains originate from one sample sequenced in a study of post-analysis software for immune sequencing data. Overall study results and limits: Controls had lower frequencies than patients of five TRBV segments, which included TRBV5-6, TRBV5-1 and TRBV20-1.

cDNA libraries for TCR beta contained unique molecular identifiers. TCRdb reprocessed the PCR reads with MiXCR, giving one entry per CDR3 protein. The repertoire includes about 770,000 distinct CDR3 sequences, 46% of them detected once, and around 4.7% sits in the top ten. What these receptors recognize is not known. What was sequenced was blood. The receptor source for this set is a girl aged 10 to 17 with multiple sclerosis.

The rearrangement uses TRBV20-1 and TRBJ2-3; TRBD1 is a possible D gene (7 bases). Trimming left V 0 bases short and J 0 bases short, with 13 bases between. The CDR3 is made up of 16 amino acids. Germline-derived CDR1 and CDR2 are DFQATT and SNEGSKA (reference sequence). The CDR3 is CSARDPGGRSTDTQYF. In DNA, the CDR3 is TGCAGTGCTAGAGATCCAGGGGGGAGGAGCACAGATACGCAGTATTTT.

The V gene is TRBV12-3 or TRBV12-4, the J gene TRBJ1-5; unclear D gene. This CDR3 region has 15 residues. Trimming took 1 base from V and 5 from J, leaving 12 bases between them. The DNA for the CDR3 is TGTGCCAGCAGTTTAGGGAAGGGATTCCATCAGCCCCAGCATTTT. Its protein product is CASSLGKGFHQPQHF.

This clonotype has only a few counts. The chain uses TRBV6-2 or TRBV6-3 and TRBJ2-7; 7 bases align to TRBD2. Germline assignment: CDR1 MNHEY and CDR2 SVGEGT. V dropped 6 bases and J dropped 0; count of bases not matched to a gene: 11. This CDR3 is 16 amino acids long. The CDR3 DNA sequence: TGTGCCAGCAGAGACCCCAGCGGGACCAGCTCCTACGAGCAGTACTTC. It codes for CASRDPSGTSSYEQYF.

The chain links TRBV25-1 to TRBJ1-1; TRBD1 agrees at 11 bases. Trimming at V came to 4 bases and at J to 10 bases, leaving 11 bases not matched to a gene. CDR3 size: 15 residues. Germline V gene sequence: CDR1 MGHDK, CDR2 SYGVNS. The CDR3 DNA reads as TGTGCCAGCAGTGGGGCCGGACAGGGGGCGAGGGTAGCTTTCTTT. It specifies CASSGAGQGARVAFF. Full variable domain (remainder filled in from reference TRBV25-1 and TRBJ1-1): EADIYQTPRYLVIGTGKKITLECSQTMGHDKMYWYQQDPGMELHLIHYSYGVNSTEKGDLSSESTVSRIRTEHFPLTLESARPSHTSQYLCASSGAGQGARVAFFGQGTRLTVV.

The gene calls are TRBV3-1 and TRBJ2-1; D is unresolved. V lost 5 bases and J 4 bases, leaving 9 bases between the germline ends. The CDR3 sequence is 13 residues long. Germline V lookup: CDR1 LGHDT, CDR2 YNNKEL (reference sequence). The CDR3 bases are TGTGCCAGCAGCGCCCGACCATACAATGAGCAGTTCTTC. It is translated as CASSARPYNEQFF.

J is TRBJ2-1 and V is TRBV7-9, with 11 bases identical to TRBD2. Trimming at V came to 5 bases and at J to 5 bases, leaving 8 bases not matched to a gene. The CDR3 has 16 amino acids. Germline V gene lookup returns CDR1 SEHNR and CDR2 FQNEAQ (reference sequence). The CDR3 loop reads CASSRGGLADNNEQFF. The DNA for the CDR3 is TGTGCCAGCAGCCGGGGGGGACTAGCGGACAACAATGAGCAGTTCTTC.

The J gene is TRBJ2-7, the V gene TRBV25-1; 7 bases line up with TRBD1. The J call may not be correct, given that the DNA end is closer to TRBJ2-5. Per the germline V gene, CDR1 is MGHDK and CDR2 is SYGVNS. CDR3 size: 16 residues. This CDR3 reads CASSDSRTGPRETQYF. Written as DNA, the CDR3 is TGTGCCAGCAGTGATTCCCGGACAGGCCCAAGGGAGACCCAGTACTTC.

The V and J genes are TRBV20-1 and TRBJ2-7; TRBD2 might be the D (5 bases). Germline V CDR1 and CDR2: DFQATT, SNEGSKA (reference sequence). The V gene lost 2 bases and the J gene lost 0 bases, with 14 bases spanning the gap. The CDR3 runs 15 residues. The CDR3 loop reads CSARTEELASYEQYF. The CDR3 nucleotides read TGCAGTGCTAGAACAGAGGAGCTAGCCTCCTACGAGCAGTACTTC.

The gene calls are TRBV6-5 and TRBJ1-1; D perhaps matches TRBD1 (5 bases). Trimming took 6 bases from V and 11 from J, leaving 16 bases between them. This CDR3 spans 12 amino acids. Germline CDR1 is MNHEY and CDR2 is SVGAGI. The CDR3 sequence is CASSPVRGQAFF. The CDR3 bases are TGTGCCAGCAGCCCCGTCCGGGGCCAGGCTTTCTTT.

The chain has TRBV3-1 and TRBJ2-7; D not resolved. CDR3 length: 14 amino acids. The germline gives CDR1 LGHDT, CDR2 YNNKEL (reference sequence). Trimming stripped 1 base from V and 0 bases from J, with 7 bases between. The CDR3 DNA follows: TGTGCCAGCAGCCAAGGTCCCGACTCCTACGAGCAGTACTTC. This sequence encodes CASSQGPDSYEQYF.

CDR3 residues: CSARRGGASYEQYF. CDR3 nucleotides: TGCAGTGCTAGGAGGGGAGGGGCCTCCTACGAGCAGTACTTC. V is TRBV20-1 and J is TRBJ2-4, with 7 bases lining up with TRBD2. The J call may be mistaken, given a closer DNA end match to TRBJ2-7. This CDR3 comprises 14 residues. Germline assignment: CDR1 DFQATT and CDR2 SNEGSKA (reference sequence).

The chain links TRBV14 to TRBJ2-3, with TRBD2 identical over 11 bases. V was clipped by 6 bases and J by 5 bases; unmatched bases: 7. Germline CDR1 reads SGHDN; CDR2 reads FVKESK. The CDR3 totals 15 residues. The CDR3 nucleotides read TGTGCCAGCAGTCCACTAGCGGGAGCAATAGATACGCAGTATTTT. Protein product: CASSPLAGAIDTQYF.

Only a few counts were recorded for this clonotype. V and J are TRBV5-1 and TRBJ2-1, with 8 bases lining up with TRBD2. V lost 4 bases, J lost 8 bases, and 11 bases stayed unmatched. The CDR3 is 15 amino acids. The germline V gene encodes CDR1 SGHRS and CDR2 YFSETQ. CDR3 amino acids: CASSGTGRGFDEQFF. In DNA form, the CDR3 reads TGCGCCAGCAGCGGGACCGGGAGGGGGTTCGATGAGCAGTTCTTC.

At least ten counts were recorded for this clonotype. The chain joins TRBV24-1 to TRBJ2-1; 10 bases map to TRBD2. The length of the CDR3 is 18 residues. From germline, CDR1 is KGHDR and CDR2 SFDVKD. V lost 3 bases and J lost 7; bases outside the gene matches: 14. In DNA form, the CDR3 reads TGTGCCACCAGTGATGCCGGGACTAGCGCCCTTCGAGGGAATGAGCAGTTCTTC. Its protein product is CATSDAGTSALRGNEQFF.

This clonotype was recorded a few times. A read error may produce the germline difference seen at one junction end. This chain joins TRBV5-1 and TRBJ2-1, with D perhaps matching TRBD1 or TRBD2 (5 bases each). CDR1 SGHRS and CDR2 YFSETQ come from the germline V gene. This CDR3 contains 16 residues. CDR3 DNA sequence: TGCGCCAGCAGCTTGTCGCCGGGGACGTCCTACAGTGAGCAGTTCTTC. Protein product: CASSLSPGTSYSEQFF.

The V gene is TRBV5-1, the J gene TRBJ2-7, with TRBD1 as a possible D gene (6 bases). Deletions cut 4 bases from V and 0 bases from J, with 11 bases between. The CDR3 consists of 14 residues. Germline CDR1 SGHRS, CDR2 YFSETQ. DNA for the CDR3: TGCGCCAGCAGCGTGCAGGGGACCTCCTACGAGCAGTACTTC. It specifies CASSVQGTSYEQYF.

This chain links TRBV27 with TRBJ2-3; D gene ambiguous. There are 15 residues in the CDR3. Germline V CDR1 and CDR2: MNHEY, SMNVEV (reference sequence). V lost 5 bases to trimming and J lost 4 bases, with 16 bases between them. The CDR3 DNA sequence: TGTGCCAGCAGTCCCTACCGACGGGCGGCAGATACGCAGTATTTT. Protein: CASSPYRRAADTQYF.

This clonotype was observed a handful of times. This chain uses TRBV27 with TRBJ1-2; the match to TRBD1 covers 10 bases. This CDR3 contains 15 residues. Germline V gene sequence: CDR1 MNHEY, CDR2 SMNVEV (reference sequence). V trimming: 6 bases; J trimming: 2 bases; junction bases outside the gene matches: 6. Here the CDR3 reads CASRIGTGANYGYTF. The CDR3 bases are TGTGCCAGCAGGATTGGGACAGGGGCGAACTATGGCTACACCTTC.

This clonotype was counted between two and nine times. This chain connects TRBV2 to TRBJ2-7; 9 nucleotides line up with TRBD2. Per germline, CDR1 SNHLY and CDR2 FYNNEI. The CDR3 loop spans 12 amino acids. V was clipped by 10 bases and J by 7 bases; unmatched bases: 8. The CDR3 coding sequence is TGTGCCACCGCTAGCGGGACACGGGAGCAGTACTTC. Its translation is CATASGTREQYF.

The J gene is TRBJ2-5, the V gene TRBV12-3 or TRBV12-4, with 11 bases lining up with TRBD2. TRBJ2-7 matches the DNA end more closely, so the J call is doubtful. This CDR3 comprises 16 residues. The chain's CDR3 is CASSPATSGTSYEQYF. The CDR3 DNA reads TGTGCCAGCAGCCCTGCGACTAGCGGGACATCCTACGAGCAGTACTTC.